The present T cell receptor beta chain was sequenced within a study of T-cell reconstitution after alpha-beta-depleted transplantation in children. Study results and caveats: Hyperexpanded clones declined; after one year, newly produced T cells mostly supplied diversity.

During its preparation, the TCRbeta library received unique molecular identifiers. From the PCR reads, TCRdb called clonotypes with MiXCR, one entry per CDR3 protein. The profile shows around 76,000 distinct CDR3 sequences, 15% to 20% of them singletons. A remark on this clonotype: Its antigen is still unknown.

V was cut by 4 bases and J by 4 bases, with 7 bases left in between. In germline, CDR1 is LGHDT, CDR2 YNNKEL (reference sequence). The CDR3 covers 12 residues. The sequence derives from a male patient between 2 and 9 years old who had a stem cell transplant for acute lymphoblastic leukemia, so the T cells may come from the graft donor. The rearrangement uses TRBV3-1 and TRBJ1-2; the D gene is possibly TRBD1 (5 bases). The input for sequencing was PBMCs, mostly from graft donor cells, taken 360 days after TCRalphabeta/CD19-depleted stem cell transplant. The CDR3 sequence: CASSPGTYGYTF. The CDR3 bases are TGTGCCAGCAGCCCCGGGACCTATGGCTACACCTTC.